The 14 T cell receptor beta chains reported below all come from one sample, sequenced in a study of control samples from healthy donors and cancer patients. Sequencing used immunoSEQ multiplex PCR; TCRdb keeps in-frame clones, though not all of them. This repertoire shows roughly 70,000 clones, about 80% found once; its top ten account for 25% to 35%. Sequenced material: blood. The receptors derive from a man between 45 and 60 years old in good health.

The rearrangement links TRBV5-1 to TRBJ2-7, with D tentatively TRBD2 (5 bases). V dropped 4 bases and J dropped 2 bases, with 7 bases sitting between them. CDR3 length: 12 residues. Germline assignment: CDR1 SGHRS and CDR2 YFSETQ. CDR3 nucleotides: TGCGCCAGCAGCCACGGGACCTACGAGCAGTACTTC. It translates to CASSHGTYEQYF.

The chain couples TRBV19 to TRBJ2-1; D may be TRBD1 or TRBD2 (5 bases each). Trimming stripped 4 bases from V and 6 bases from J, with 10 bases between. The CDR3 totals 13 residues. Germline V CDR1 and CDR2: LNHDA, SQIVND (reference sequence). Here the CDR3 reads CASSTTGGNEQFF. DNA of the CDR3: TGTGCCAGTAGTACAACAGGAGGCAATGAGCAGTTCTTC. Looking up the rest from reference TRBV19 and TRBJ2-1 gives the full variable domain: DGGITQSPKYLFRKEGQNVTLSCEQNLNHDAMYWYRQDPGQGLRLIYYSQIVNDFQKGDIAEGYSVSREKKESFPLTVTSAQKNPTAFYLCASSTTGGNEQFFGPGTRLTVL.

This chain links TRBV14 with TRBJ1-2; 10 bases align to TRBD1. The germline CDR1 and CDR2 sequences are SGHDN and FVKESK. The CDR3 covers 15 residues. V shed 5 bases, J shed 4 bases, and the junction held 7 bases outside the gene matches. Here the CDR3 DNA reads TGTGCCAGCAGCGGGACAGGGGATTGGTCCTATGGCTACACCTTC. Translation gives CASSGTGDWSYGYTF.

This chain uses TRBV7-2 with TRBJ2-3; D not certain. Trimming removed 5 bases at V and 8 bases at J, with 11 bases between. Per the germline V gene, CDR1 is SGHTA and CDR2 is FQGNSA. The CDR3 runs to 12 residues. This CDR3 reads CASSRLTGTQYF. CDR3 in DNA: TGTGCCAGCAGCCGCCTTACGGGTACGCAGTATTTT.

V usage is TRBV27 and J usage is TRBJ1-5; D possibly corresponds to TRBD1 (6 bases). Germline V gives CDR1 MNHEY, CDR2 SMNVEV (reference sequence). Trimming left V 6 bases short and J 7 bases short, with 13 bases between. The CDR3 length is 13 residues. The CDR3 nucleotides read TGTGCCAGCAGAGGTGGGGGCCTGCAGCCCCAGCATTTT. It encodes CASRGGGLQPQHF.

The chain is built from TRBV27 and TRBJ2-7; 10 bases align to TRBD2. Germline assignment: CDR1 MNHEY and CDR2 SMNVEV (reference sequence). The length of the CDR3 is 17 residues. J lost 5 bases, V lost 6 bases, and 16 bases had no gene match. The CDR3 DNA reads as TGTGCCAGCAGGTCCCTAGCGGGAGAGGTGGGAATTAACGAGCAGTACTTC. It is translated as CASRSLAGEVGINEQYF.

The chain employs TRBV21-1 and TRBJ2-3; the tabulated D call, TRBD2, remains unverified against the DNA. TRBV21-1 is given as a pseudogene. CDR3 length equals 16 residues. CDR3 residues: CASSKESSDSTDTQYF. In nucleotides, the CDR3 is TGTGCCAGCAGCAAAGAATCTAGCGATAGCACAGATACGCAGTATTTT.

V usage is TRBV12-3 or TRBV12-4 and J usage is TRBJ2-2; no firm D call. Trimming took off 3 bases at V and 5 bases at J, with 4 bases between the two ends. The length of the CDR3 is 12 residues. The chain's CDR3 is CASSFDTGELFF. The CDR3 region has the DNA TGTGCCAGCAGTTTTGATACCGGGGAGCTGTTTTTT.

The chain couples TRBV7-6 to TRBJ2-7; possibly TRBD1 for D (6 bases). This CDR3 has 14 residues. V gave up 2 bases and J gave up 2 bases, with 10 bases separating them. Germline V lookup: CDR1 SGHVS, CDR2 FNYEAQ. CDR3 in amino acids: CASSLSGGTYEQYF. CDR3 in DNA: TGTGCCAGCAGCTTAAGTGGGGGCACCTACGAGCAGTACTTC.

The rearrangement uses TRBV27 and TRBJ1-5, with D possibly TRBD1 on 6 matching bases. Germline CDR1 is MNHEY and CDR2 is SMNVEV (reference sequence). Trimming took off 6 bases at V and 0 bases at J, with 18 bases between the two ends. This CDR3 is 17 amino acids long. The CDR3 loop is CASREQGRELSNQPQHF. The CDR3 DNA sequence: TGTGCCAGCAGGGAACAGGGACGGGAACTTAGCAATCAGCCCCAGCATTTT.

This chain connects TRBV5-1 to TRBJ2-5; the match to TRBD1 covers 10 bases. The J segment lost 4 bases and the V segment lost 2 bases, leaving 11 bases of the junction unmatched. Looked up from germline, CDR1 is SGHRS and CDR2 is YFSETQ. This CDR3 has 17 residues. The CDR3 loop is CASSLGRDRGPLETQYF. Here the CDR3 DNA reads TGCGCCAGCAGCTTAGGGCGGGACAGGGGTCCCCTAGAGACCCAGTACTTC. The entire variable domain, with the rest obtained from reference TRBV5-1 and TRBJ2-5, is as follows: KAGVTQTPRYLIKTRGQQVTLSCSPISGHRSVSWYQQTPGQGLQFLFEYFSETQRNKGNFPGRFSGRQFSNSRSEMNVSTLELGDSALYLCASSLGRDRGPLETQYFGPGTRLLVL.

The CDR3: CASGEGEIGRDTQYF. The CDR3 coding sequence is TGTGCTAGTGGTGAGGGGGAAATAGGGAGAGATACGCAGTATTTT. The chain has TRBV12-5 and TRBJ2-3, with D possibly matching TRBD1 (6 bases). The CDR3 loop spans 15 amino acids. Trimming took off 5 bases at V and 5 bases at J, with 17 bases between the two ends. The germline CDR1 and CDR2 sequences are LGHNT and FRNRAP.

V is TRBV6-5 and J is TRBJ2-7, with 7 bases that match TRBD1. V lost 0 bases to trimming and J lost 6 bases; unmatched junction nucleotides: 11. The CDR3 is 16 amino acids. Germline values: CDR1 MNHEY, CDR2 SVGAGI. CDR3 region: CASSYSGFGQALEQYF. For the CDR3, the DNA is TGTGCCAGCAGTTACTCAGGGTTTGGACAGGCGCTCGAGCAGTACTTC.

This chain links TRBV29-1 with TRBJ2-5; a possible D gene is TRBD2 (5 bases). CDR1 is SQVTM and CDR2 is ANQGSEA in the germline V gene. Trimming stripped 3 bases from V and 5 bases from J, with 13 bases between. The CDR3 loop spans 13 amino acids. This CDR3 is CSVDRGSGETQYF. CDR3 DNA: TGCAGCGTTGATCGGGGATCTGGGGAGACCCAGTACTTC.